Detailed here is one T cell receptor (beta chain). Antigen unknown. About 10^5 TCR templates were assayed per sample. Sequencing used immunoSEQ multiplex PCR; TCRdb keeps in-frame clones, though not all of them. The table lists approximately 100,000 clones, 94% of them singletons. This record comes from a study of siplizumab effects on memory and regulatory T cells. General study results and limits: Mappable alloreactive CD4+ clones came from Treg cells almost 70% of the time on average with siplizumab, against approximately 26% in controls. Alloreactive sequences that could be traced to unstimulated CD4+ memory cells showed a significant reduction under siplizumab. No assignable naive or memory phenotype existed for roughly 75-97% of proliferating CD4+ or CD8+ clones.

Germline CDR1 reads LNHDA; CDR2 reads SQIVND (reference sequence). The V gene lost 6 bases and the J gene lost 0 bases, with 24 bases spanning the gap. The CDR3 totals 19 residues. J is TRBJ2-1 and V is TRBV19; a possible D gene is TRBD2 (6 bases). The specimen was Tregs sorted from blood. The TCR originated in a human donor in good health. The DNA for the CDR3 is TGTGCCAGTAGCTCCTACTCCGACGGGACTTTTGGCTCCTACAATGAGCAGTTCTTC. Translating gives CASSSYSDGTFGSYNEQFF.